The clone carrying this T cell receptor beta chain showed up many times. The sample comes from a study of regulatory T cells in long-lasting Graves disease. Relying on iRepertoire HTBI primers and Arm-PCR of CDR3 regions, the team built TCR beta libraries. One entry per CDR3 protein, called by TCRdb with MiXCR from the multiplex PCR reads. The table records under 450,000 distinct CDR3 sequences, about 10% of them present only once. Trimming cost V 7 bases and J 7 bases, with 13 bases left between them. The CDR3 has 13 amino acids. Time point reported: newly diagnosed GD, antithyroid drugs for less than 3 months. The authors made the TCR library using RNA they extracted from PBMCs. A further study also used this sample, focusing on T cells in Graves' hyperthyroidism and ophthalmopathy.

The V call is TRBV12-3 or TRBV12-4, the J call TRBJ2-2, with D maybe TRBD2 (5 bases). The sample here was peripheral blood mononuclear cells (PBMCs), taken at new diagnosis, from a patient treated with antithyroid drugs. The sequence was obtained from a woman aged 18-35 years with Graves disease. The CDR3 DNA is TGTGCCAGCAACAAGCGGTGGCGCGGGGAGCTGTTTTTT. Translated: CASNKRWRGELFF.